What follows describes a single TCR beta chain. Sequencing used immunoSEQ multiplex PCR; TCRdb keeps in-frame clones, though not all of them. The sample yields roughly 55,000 clones, 88% seen once. This record belongs to a study of control samples from healthy donors and cancer patients. V dropped 4 bases and J dropped 5 bases, with 11 bases sitting between them. The CDR3 totals 14 residues. CDR1 and CDR2 (germline): LNHDA, SQIVND (reference sequence). Specimen: blood. The rearrangement uses TRBV19 and TRBJ2-2; D is perhaps TRBD1 (5 bases). The sequence came from a man aged 45-65 years in good health. For the CDR3, the DNA is TGTGCCAGTAGTAATCGGCAGGGAACCGGGGAGCTGTTTTTT. Protein product: CASSNRQGTGELFF.